This TCR beta chain was recovered during a study of cytomegalovirus exposure and HLA in healthy donors. Study information: Of 398 genotyped donors, approximately 80% clustered with self-reported Caucasian donors.

Concerning this clone: What it recognizes is unknown.

PCR involved 60 Vbeta and 13 Jbeta primers. Data came from immunoSEQ multiplex PCR; TCRdb stores just in-frame clones and leaves some out. Among approximately 290,000 clones listed, approximately 80% were seen once. Trimming pared 5 bases from V and 4 bases from J, leaving 11 bases between. Germline V gene sequence: CDR1 PRHDT, CDR2 FYEKMQ (reference sequence). The length of the CDR3 is 13 residues. Regarding the study as a whole: HLA alleles were associated with 15,000 to 20,000 TCR beta sequences in a later analysis at 0.05 false discovery rate. Specific recognition of CMV antigens was confirmed in vitro for a few chains (all CMV-associated). Certain indistinguishable V segments, among them TRBV6-2 and TRBV6-3, were excluded.

The chain couples TRBV13 to TRBJ1-2; possible D gene TRBD1, 5 bases. This TCR came from a girl aged 2-10 years in good health and CMV-seronegative. Sequenced input: PBMCs. The CDR3, as DNA: TGTGCCAGCAGCAATCGACAGTTCTATGGCTACACCTTC. As protein: CASSNRQFYGYTF. Together with reference TRBV13 and TRBJ1-2, the CDR3 gives the full variable domain: AAGVIQSPRHLIKEKRETATLKCYPIPRHDTVYWYQQGPGQDPQFLISFYEKMQSDKGSIPDRFSAQQFSDYHSELNMSSLELGDSALYFCASSNRQFYGYTFGSGTRLTVV.